The next 2 T cell receptor beta chains were all read from a single sample in a study of control samples from healthy donors and cancer patients. Here immunoSEQ multiplex PCR was the method, and the copy in TCRdb shows in-frame clones only, minus some. The sample contains some 89,000 clones, roughly nine tenths of which appear only once. Sequences were obtained from blood. Receptors were obtained from a man aged 25 to 45 in good health.

The rearrangement joins TRBV3-1 (or the pseudogene TRBV3-2) to TRBJ2-3; 16 nucleotides agree with TRBD2. V was pared by 6 bases and J by 2 bases, with 8 bases of the junction left unmatched. The CDR3 has 18 residues. Germline CDR1 is LGHDT and CDR2 is YNNKEL (reference sequence). CDR3 sequence: CASRAGTSGGDFTDTQYF. The CDR3 bases are TGTGCCAGCAGAGCCGGGACTAGCGGGGGGGACTTCACAGATACGCAGTATTTT.

V usage is TRBV10-1 and J usage is TRBJ2-7; D assignment may be TRBD1 or TRBD2 (5 bases each). The CDR3 spans 12 residues. V was shortened by 4 bases and J by 4 bases, with 8 bases between the two germline ends. The germline gives CDR1 WNHNN, CDR2 SYGVQD (reference sequence). This chain's CDR3 is CASSGDPYEQYV. CDR3 in DNA: TGCGCCAGCAGTGGGGACCCGTACGAGCAGTACGTC.